This T cell receptor (beta chain) was sequenced in a study of T-cell reconstitution after alpha-beta-depleted transplantation in children. With respect to this clonotype: The junction does not match germline at one end; this may be a read error.

The CDR3 sequence is 14 residues long. In germline, CDR1 is SGHAT, CDR2 FQNNGV. Unique molecular identifiers were incorporated during preparation of the TCRbeta library. In TCRdb, the PCR reads were re-called with MiXCR into one record per CDR3 protein. This table holds about 900,000 distinct CDR3 sequences, 25% to 30% found once. Sequenced here: PBMCs, mostly from graft donor cells, sampled 360 days after TCRalphabeta/CD19-depleted stem cell transplant. This TCR was sampled from a boy under three years old who had a stem cell transplant for SCID, so the T cells may come from the graft donor. The genes are TRBV11-2 and TRBJ1-3, with D unclear. The CDR3 nucleotides are TGTGCCAGCAGCTTAGGCCCCCCGGGAACCCATTGGAATTTT. It codes for CASSLGPPGTHWNF.